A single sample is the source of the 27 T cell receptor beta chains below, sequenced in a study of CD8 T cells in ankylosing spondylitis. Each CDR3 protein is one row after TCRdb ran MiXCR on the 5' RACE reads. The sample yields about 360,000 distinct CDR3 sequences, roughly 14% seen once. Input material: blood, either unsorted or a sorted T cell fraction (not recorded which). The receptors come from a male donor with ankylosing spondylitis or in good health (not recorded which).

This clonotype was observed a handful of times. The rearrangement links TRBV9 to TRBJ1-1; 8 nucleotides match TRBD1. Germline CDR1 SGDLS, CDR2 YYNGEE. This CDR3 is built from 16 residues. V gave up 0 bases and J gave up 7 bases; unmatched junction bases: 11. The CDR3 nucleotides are TGTGCCAGCAGCGTAGGACAGGGGAGCCCCTCGGGTGAAGCTTTCTTT. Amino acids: CASSVGQGSPSGEAFF.

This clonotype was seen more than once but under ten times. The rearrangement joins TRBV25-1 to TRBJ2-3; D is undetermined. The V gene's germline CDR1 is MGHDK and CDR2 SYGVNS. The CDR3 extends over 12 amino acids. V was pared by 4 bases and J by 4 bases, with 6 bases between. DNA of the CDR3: TGTGCCAGCAGTGCAGATTCAGATACGCAGTATTTT. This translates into CASSADSDTQYF.

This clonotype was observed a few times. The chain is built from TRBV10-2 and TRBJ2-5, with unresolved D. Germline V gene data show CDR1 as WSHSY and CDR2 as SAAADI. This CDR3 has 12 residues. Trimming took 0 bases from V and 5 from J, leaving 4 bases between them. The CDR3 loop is CASSESRETQYF. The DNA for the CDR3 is TGCGCCAGCAGTGAGTCGAGGGAGACCCAGTACTTC.

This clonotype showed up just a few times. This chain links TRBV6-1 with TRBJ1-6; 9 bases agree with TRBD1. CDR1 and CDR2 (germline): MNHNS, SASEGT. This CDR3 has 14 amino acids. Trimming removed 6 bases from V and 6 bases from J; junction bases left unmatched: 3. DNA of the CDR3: TGTGCCAGCAGCGAACAGGGGGCTAATTCACCCCTCCACTTT. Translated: CASSEQGANSPLHF.

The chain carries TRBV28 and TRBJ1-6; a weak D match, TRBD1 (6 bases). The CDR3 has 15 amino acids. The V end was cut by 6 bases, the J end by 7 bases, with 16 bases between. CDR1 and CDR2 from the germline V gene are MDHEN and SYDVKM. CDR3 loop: CASRHPTGQNSPLHF. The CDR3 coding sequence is TGTGCCAGCAGGCACCCTACAGGGCAGAATTCACCCCTCCACTTT.

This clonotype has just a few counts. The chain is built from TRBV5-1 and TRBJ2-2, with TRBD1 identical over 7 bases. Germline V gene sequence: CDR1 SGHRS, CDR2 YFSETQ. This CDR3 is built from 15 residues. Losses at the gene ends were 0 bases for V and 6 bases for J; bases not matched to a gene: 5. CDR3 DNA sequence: TGCGCCAGCAGCTTGGAAGGGGGCGCCTCCGGGGAGCTGTTTTTT. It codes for CASSLEGGASGELFF.

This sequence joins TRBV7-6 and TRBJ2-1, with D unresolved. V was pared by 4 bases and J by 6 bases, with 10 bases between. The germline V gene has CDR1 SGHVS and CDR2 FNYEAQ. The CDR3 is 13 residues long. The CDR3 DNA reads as TGTGCCAGCAGCTCCTGGCAGAGCAATGAGCAGTTCTTC. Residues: CASSSWQSNEQFF.

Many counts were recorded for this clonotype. Here the CDR3 DNA reads TGCGCCAGCAGCCCTTTTAGCGGACCCTTGGATGAGCAGTTCTTC. Protein sequence: CASSPFSGPLDEQFF. V gene TRBV4-1 combines with J gene TRBJ2-1; tentative D call: TRBD2 (6 bases). V was clipped by 4 bases and J by 8 bases, with 18 bases between them. This CDR3 has 15 amino acids. Germline V CDR1 and CDR2: MGHRA, YSYEKL.

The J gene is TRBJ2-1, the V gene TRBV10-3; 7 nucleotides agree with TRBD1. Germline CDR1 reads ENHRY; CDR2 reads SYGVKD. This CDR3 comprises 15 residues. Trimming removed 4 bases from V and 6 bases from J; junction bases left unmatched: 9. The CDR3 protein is CAISGDIDRVNEQFF. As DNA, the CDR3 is TGTGCCATCAGTGGAGATATTGACAGGGTCAATGAGCAGTTCTTC.

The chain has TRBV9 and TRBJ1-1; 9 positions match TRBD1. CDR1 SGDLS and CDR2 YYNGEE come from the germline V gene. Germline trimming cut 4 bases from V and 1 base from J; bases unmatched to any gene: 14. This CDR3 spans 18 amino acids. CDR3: CASSTGTGNNLWNTEAFF. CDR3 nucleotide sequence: TGTGCCAGCAGCACCGGGACAGGGAATAATCTTTGGAACACTGAAGCTTTCTTT.

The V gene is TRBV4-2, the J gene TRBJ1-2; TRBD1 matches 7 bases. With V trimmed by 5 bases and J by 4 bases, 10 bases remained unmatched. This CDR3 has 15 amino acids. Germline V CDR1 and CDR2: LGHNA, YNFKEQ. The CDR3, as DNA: TGTGCCAGCAGCTCGCAGGGGGGATGGGCCTATGGCTACACCTTC. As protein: CASSSQGGWAYGYTF.

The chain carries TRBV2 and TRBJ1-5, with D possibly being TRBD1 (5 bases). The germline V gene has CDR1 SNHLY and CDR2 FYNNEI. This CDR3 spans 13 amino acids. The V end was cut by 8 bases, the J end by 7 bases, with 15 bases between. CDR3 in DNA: TGTGCCAGCGCGGTGGGGGGAAACCAGCCCCAGCATTTT. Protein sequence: CASAVGGNQPQHF.

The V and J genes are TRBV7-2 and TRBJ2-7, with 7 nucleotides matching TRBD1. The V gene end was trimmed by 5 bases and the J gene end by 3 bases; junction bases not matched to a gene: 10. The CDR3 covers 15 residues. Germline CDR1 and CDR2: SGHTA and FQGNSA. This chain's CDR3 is CASSPRQGSLYEQYF. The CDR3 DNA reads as TGTGCCAGCAGCCCGCGACAGGGCTCGCTCTACGAGCAGTACTTC.

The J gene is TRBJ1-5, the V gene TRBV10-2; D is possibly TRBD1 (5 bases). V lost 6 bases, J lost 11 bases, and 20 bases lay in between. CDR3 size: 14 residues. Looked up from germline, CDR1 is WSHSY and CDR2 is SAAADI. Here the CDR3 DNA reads TGCGCCAGCAGGGCCGGGACCCACTCTCGAGCCCAGCATTTT. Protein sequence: CASRAGTHSRAQHF.

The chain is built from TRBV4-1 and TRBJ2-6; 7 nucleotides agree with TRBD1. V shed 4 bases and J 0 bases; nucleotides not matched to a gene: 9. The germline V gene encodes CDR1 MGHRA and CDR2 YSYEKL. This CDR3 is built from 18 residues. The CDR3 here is CASSRERQGNSGANVLTF. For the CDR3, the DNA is TGCGCCAGCAGCCGCGAGCGACAGGGTAACTCTGGGGCCAACGTCCTGACTTTC.

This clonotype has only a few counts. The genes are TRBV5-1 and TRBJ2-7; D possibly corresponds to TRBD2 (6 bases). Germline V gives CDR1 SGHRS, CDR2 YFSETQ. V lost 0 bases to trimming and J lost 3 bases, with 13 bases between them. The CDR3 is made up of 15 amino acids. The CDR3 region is CASSLGAGGNYEQYF. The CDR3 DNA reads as TGCGCCAGCAGCTTGGGGGCCGGGGGAAACTACGAGCAGTACTTC.

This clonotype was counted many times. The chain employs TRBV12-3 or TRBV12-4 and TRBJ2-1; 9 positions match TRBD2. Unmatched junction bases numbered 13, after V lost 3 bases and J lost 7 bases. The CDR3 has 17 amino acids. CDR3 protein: CASSFGSRGGNRNEQFF. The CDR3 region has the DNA TGTGCCAGCAGTTTTGGTTCGCGGGGGGGCAATAGAAATGAGCAGTTCTTC.

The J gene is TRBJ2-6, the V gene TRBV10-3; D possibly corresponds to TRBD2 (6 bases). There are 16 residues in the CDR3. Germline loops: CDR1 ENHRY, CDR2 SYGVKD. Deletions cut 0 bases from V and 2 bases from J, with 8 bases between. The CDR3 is CAISESGGTGANVLTF. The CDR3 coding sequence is TGTGCCATCAGTGAGTCTGGAGGGACTGGGGCCAACGTCCTGACTTTC.

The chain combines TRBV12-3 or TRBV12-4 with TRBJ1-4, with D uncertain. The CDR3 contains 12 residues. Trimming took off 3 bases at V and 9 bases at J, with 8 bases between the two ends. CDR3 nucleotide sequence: TGTGCCAGCAGTTTGTGGAGGAAAAAACTGTTTTTT. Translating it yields CASSLWRKKLFF.

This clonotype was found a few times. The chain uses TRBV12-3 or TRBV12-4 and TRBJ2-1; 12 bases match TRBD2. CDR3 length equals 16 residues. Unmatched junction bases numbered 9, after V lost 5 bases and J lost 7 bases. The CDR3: CASSPGLAGNLNEQFF. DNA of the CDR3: TGTGCCAGCAGTCCCGGACTAGCGGGGAACCTTAATGAGCAGTTCTTC.

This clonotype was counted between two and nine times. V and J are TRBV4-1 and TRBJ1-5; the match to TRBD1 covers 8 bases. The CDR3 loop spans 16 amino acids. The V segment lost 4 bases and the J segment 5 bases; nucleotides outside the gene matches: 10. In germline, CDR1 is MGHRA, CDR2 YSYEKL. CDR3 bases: TGCGCCAGCAGCCTAGGGGCAGGGGGCAGGGATCAGCCCCAGCATTTT. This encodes CASSLGAGGRDQPQHF.

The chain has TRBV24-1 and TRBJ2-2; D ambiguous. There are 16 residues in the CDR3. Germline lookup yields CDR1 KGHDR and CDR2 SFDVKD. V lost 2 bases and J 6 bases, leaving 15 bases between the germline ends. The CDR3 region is CATSDSTPFGAGELFF. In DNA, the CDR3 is TGTGCCACCAGTGATTCGACCCCCTTTGGCGCCGGGGAGCTGTTTTTT.

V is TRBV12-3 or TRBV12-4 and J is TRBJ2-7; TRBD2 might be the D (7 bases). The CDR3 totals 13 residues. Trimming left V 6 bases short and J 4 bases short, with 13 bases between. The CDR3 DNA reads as TGTGCCAGCAGAACGGGGGGCACTTACGAGCAGTACTTC. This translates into CASRTGGTYEQYF.

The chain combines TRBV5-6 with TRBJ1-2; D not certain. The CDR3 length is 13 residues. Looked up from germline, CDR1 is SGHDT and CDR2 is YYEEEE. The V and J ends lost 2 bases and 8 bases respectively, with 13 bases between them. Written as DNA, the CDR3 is TGTGCCAGCAGCTTCCCCAGGACGCAGGGCTACACCTTC. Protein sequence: CASSFPRTQGYTF.

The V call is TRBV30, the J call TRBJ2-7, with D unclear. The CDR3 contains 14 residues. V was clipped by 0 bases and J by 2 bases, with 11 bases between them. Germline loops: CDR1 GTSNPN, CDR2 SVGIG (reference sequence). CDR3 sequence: CAWSVDGYPYEQYF. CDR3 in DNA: TGTGCCTGGAGTGTAGACGGGTACCCCTACGAGCAGTACTTC.

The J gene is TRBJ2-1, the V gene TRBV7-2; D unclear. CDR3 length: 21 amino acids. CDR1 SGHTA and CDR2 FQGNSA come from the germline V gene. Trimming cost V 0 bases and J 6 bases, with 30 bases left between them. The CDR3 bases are TGTGCCAGCAGCTTAGCGAGCGTGGAGACAAAAGTTCCATTTCCGGGCAATGAGCAGTTCTTC. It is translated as CASSLASVETKVPFPGNEQFF.

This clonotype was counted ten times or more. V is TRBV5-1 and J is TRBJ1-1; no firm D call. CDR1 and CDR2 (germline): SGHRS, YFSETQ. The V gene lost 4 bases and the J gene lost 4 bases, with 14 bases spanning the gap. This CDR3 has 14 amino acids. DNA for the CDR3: TGCGCCAGCAGCCCTGTTCGAGGCGTCACTGAAGCTTTCTTT. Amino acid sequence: CASSPVRGVTEAFF.